Sequencing of this T cell receptor beta chain was carried out in a study of shared T cell receptors in the human thymus. Produced via immunoSEQ multiplex PCR; TCRdb's table is partial and in-frame only. The sample records roughly 700,000 clones, approximately 90% being singletons. Germline CDR1 reads SGHDT; CDR2 reads YYEEEE. The CDR3 consists of 15 residues. V was cut by 4 bases and J by 1 base, with 11 bases left in between. These data are also associated with another study on human thymus T cells. That work states: The people who donated were healthy Finnish babies having corrective surgery for congenital heart defects. Related studies noted strongly shared thymic repertoires across unrelated people.

The chain couples TRBV5-6 to TRBJ2-2, with D perhaps TRBD2 (6 bases). The sample consisted of thymocytes. This receptor was identified in a boy under two years old with a congenital heart defect. In nucleotides, the CDR3 is TGTGCCAGCAGCCAGACAGCGGGGAACACCGGGGAGCTGTTTTTT. Translated, it gives CASSQTAGNTGELFF. The full variable domain, rest sourced from reference TRBV5-6 and TRBJ2-2, is DAGVTQSPTHLIKTRGQQVTLRCSPKSGHDTVSWYQQALGQGPQFIFQYYEEEERQRGNFPDRFSGHQFPNYSSELNVNALLLGDSALYLCASSQTAGNTGELFFGEGSRLTVL.